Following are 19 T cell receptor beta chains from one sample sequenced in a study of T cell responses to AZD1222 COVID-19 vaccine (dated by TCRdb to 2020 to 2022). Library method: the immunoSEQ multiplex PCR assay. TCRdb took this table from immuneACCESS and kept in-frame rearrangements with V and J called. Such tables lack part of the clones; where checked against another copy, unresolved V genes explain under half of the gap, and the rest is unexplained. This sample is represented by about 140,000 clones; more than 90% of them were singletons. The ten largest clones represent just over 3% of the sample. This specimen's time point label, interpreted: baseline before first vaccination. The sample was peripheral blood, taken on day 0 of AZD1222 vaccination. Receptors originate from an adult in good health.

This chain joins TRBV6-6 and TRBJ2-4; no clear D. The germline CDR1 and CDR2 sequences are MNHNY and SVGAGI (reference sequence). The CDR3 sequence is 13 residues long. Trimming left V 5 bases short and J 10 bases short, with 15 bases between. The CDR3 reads CASSPRREVIQYF. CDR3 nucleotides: TGTGCCAGCAGTCCGCGTAGGGAAGTTATTCAGTACTTC.

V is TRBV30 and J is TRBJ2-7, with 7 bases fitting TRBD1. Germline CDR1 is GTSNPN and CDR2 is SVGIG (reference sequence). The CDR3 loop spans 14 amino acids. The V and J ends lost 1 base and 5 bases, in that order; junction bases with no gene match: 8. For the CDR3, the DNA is TGTGCCTGGAGTGCCACTAGGGGGCTCGACGAGCAGTACTTC. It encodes CAWSATRGLDEQYF. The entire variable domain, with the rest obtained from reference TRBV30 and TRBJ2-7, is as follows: SQTIHQWPATLVQPVGSPLSLECTVEGTSNPNLYWYRQAAGRGLQLLFYSVGIGQISSEVPQNLSASRPQDRQFILSSKKLLLSDSGFYLCAWSATRGLDEQYFGPGTRLTVT.

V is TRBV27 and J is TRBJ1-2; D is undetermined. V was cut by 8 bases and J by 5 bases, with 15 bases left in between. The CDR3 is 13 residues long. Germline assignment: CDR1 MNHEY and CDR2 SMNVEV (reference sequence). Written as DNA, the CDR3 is TGTGCCAGCGGAAAGGCAGGTCGATATGGCTACACCTTC. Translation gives CASGKAGRYGYTF.

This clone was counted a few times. CDR3 in DNA: TGTGCCAGCAGCACCGACCCCGGGACAGGACACTACGAGCAGTACTTC. It is translated as CASSTDPGTGHYEQYF. The chain links TRBV9 to TRBJ2-7, with 8 bases lining up with TRBD1. V trimming: 4 bases; J trimming: 3 bases; junction bases outside the gene matches: 12. Germline CDR1 and CDR2: SGDLS and YYNGEE. This CDR3 is 16 amino acids long.

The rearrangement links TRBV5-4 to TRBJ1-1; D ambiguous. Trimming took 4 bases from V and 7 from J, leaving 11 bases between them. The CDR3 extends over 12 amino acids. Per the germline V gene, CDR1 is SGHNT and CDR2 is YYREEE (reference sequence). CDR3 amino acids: CASSLPWGEAFF. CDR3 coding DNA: TGTGCCAGCAGCCTACCTTGGGGTGAAGCTTTCTTT.

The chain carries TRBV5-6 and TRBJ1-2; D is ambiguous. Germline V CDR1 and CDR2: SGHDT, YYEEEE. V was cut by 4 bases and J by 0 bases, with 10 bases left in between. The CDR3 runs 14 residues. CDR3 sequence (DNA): TGTGCCAGCAGCAGGGCCACCGCTAACTATGGCTACACCTTC. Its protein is CASSRATANYGYTF.

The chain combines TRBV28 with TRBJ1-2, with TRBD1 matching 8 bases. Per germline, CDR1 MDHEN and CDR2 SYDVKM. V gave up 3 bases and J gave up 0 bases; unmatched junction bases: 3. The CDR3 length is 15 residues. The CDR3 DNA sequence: TGTGCCAGCAGTTTTCCGACAGGGGCTAACTATGGCTACACCTTC. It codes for CASSFPTGANYGYTF.

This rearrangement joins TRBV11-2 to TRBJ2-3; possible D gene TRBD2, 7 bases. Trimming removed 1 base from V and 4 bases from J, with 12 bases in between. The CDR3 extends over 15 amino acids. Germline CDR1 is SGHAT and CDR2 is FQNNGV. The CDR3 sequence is CASSLVGGGADTQYF. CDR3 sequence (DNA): TGTGCCAGCAGCTTAGTTGGCGGGGGCGCAGATACGCAGTATTTT.

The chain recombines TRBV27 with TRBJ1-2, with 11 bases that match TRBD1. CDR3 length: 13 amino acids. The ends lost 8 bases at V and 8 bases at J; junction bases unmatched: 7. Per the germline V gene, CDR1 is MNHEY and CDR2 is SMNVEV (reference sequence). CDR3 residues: CASARTGGRGYTF. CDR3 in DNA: TGTGCCAGCGCCAGGACAGGGGGCCGGGGCTACACCTTC.

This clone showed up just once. The CDR3 reads CASSGSTGELFF. CDR3 nucleotides: TGTGCCAGCAGTGGTTCCACCGGGGAGCTGTTTTTT. V gene TRBV2 combines with J gene TRBJ2-2, with unresolved D. CDR1 is SNHLY and CDR2 is FYNNEI in the germline V gene. The CDR3 is 12 residues long. The ends were cut back, 4 bases at V and 4 bases at J, with 4 bases in the middle.

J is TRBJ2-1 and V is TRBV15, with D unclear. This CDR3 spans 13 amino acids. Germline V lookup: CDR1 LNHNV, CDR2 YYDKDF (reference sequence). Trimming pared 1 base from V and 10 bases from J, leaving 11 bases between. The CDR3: CATSRAHPGEQFF. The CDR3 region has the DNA TGTGCCACCAGCAGAGCACATCCCGGGGAGCAGTTCTTC. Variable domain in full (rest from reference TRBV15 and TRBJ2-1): DAMVIQNPRYQVTQFGKPVTLSCSQTLNHNVMYWYQQKSSQAPKLLFHYYDKDFNNEADTPDNFQSRRPNTSFCFLDIRSPGLGDTAMYLCATSRAHPGEQFFGPGTRLTVL.

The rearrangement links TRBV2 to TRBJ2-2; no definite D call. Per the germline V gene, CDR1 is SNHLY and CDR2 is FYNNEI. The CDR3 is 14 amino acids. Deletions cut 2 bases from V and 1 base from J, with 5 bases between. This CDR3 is CASSEQRNTGELFF. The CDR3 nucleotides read TGTGCCAGCAGTGAACAGAGGAACACCGGGGAGCTGTTTTTT.

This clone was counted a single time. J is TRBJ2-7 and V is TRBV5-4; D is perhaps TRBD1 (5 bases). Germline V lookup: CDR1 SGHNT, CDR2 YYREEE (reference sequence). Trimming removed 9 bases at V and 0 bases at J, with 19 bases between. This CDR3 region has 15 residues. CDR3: CATSPRVGSSYEQYF. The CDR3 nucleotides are TGTGCCACCTCCCCCAGGGTGGGTAGCTCCTACGAGCAGTACTTC.

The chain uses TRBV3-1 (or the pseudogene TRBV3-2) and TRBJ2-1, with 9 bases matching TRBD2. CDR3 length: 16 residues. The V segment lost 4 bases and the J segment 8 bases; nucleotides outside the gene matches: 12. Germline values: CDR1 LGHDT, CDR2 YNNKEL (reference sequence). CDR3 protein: CASSRRGAGGPYEQFF. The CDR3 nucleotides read TGTGCCAGCAGCCGTCGAGGGGCGGGAGGGCCCTATGAGCAGTTCTTC.

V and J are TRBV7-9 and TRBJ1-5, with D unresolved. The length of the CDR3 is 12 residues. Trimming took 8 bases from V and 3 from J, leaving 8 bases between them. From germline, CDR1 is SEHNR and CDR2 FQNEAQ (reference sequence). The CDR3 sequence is CASDNFNQPQHF. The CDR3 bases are TGTGCCAGCGATAACTTCAATCAGCCCCAGCATTTT.

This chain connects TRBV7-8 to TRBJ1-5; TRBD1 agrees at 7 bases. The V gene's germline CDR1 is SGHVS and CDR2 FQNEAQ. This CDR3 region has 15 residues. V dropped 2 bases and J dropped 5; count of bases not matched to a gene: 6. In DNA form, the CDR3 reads TGTGCCAGCAGCTTATGGGACAGAGATTATCAGCCCCAGCATTTT. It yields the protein CASSLWDRDYQPQHF.

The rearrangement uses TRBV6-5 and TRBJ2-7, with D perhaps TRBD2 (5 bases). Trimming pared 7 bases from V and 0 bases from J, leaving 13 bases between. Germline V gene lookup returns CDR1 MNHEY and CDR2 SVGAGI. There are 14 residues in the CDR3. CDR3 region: CASNLAGPSYEQYF. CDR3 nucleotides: TGTGCCAGCAATCTAGCAGGACCCTCCTACGAGCAGTACTTC.

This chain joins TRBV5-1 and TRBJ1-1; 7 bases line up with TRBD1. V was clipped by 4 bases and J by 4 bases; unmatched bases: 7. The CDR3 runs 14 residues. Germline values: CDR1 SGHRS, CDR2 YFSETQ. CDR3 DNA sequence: TGCGCCAGCAGCCCGGGACAGAAGGGCACTGAAGCTTTCTTT. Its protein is CASSPGQKGTEAFF. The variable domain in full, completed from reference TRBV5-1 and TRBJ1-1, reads KAGVTQTPRYLIKTRGQQVTLSCSPISGHRSVSWYQQTPGQGLQFLFEYFSETQRNKGNFPGRFSGRQFSNSRSEMNVSTLELGDSALYLCASSPGQKGTEAFFGQGTRLTVV.

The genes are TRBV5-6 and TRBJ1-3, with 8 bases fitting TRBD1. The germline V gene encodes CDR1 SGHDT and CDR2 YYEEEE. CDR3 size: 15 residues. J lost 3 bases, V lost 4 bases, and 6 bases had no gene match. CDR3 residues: CASSRTGSGGNTIYF. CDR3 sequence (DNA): TGTGCCAGCAGCAGGACAGGGTCAGGTGGAAACACCATATATTTT.